Presented here are 4 T cell receptor beta chains from one specimen sequenced in a study of PD-L1 blockade in urothelial cancer (dated by TCRdb to 2016 to 2017). Preparation of the library involved the immunoSEQ multiplex PCR assay. TCRdb took this table from immuneACCESS and kept in-frame rearrangements with V and J called. Such tables lack part of the clones; where checked against another copy, unresolved V genes explain under half of the gap, and the rest is unexplained. This sample is represented by roughly 50,000 clones; 85% of them were singletons. Clones ranked in the top ten supply 15% to 18% of the sample. The time point label on this specimen signifies: pretreatment peripheral blood. The sample here was PBMCs, taken around atezolizumab (anti-PD-L1) treatment. The receptors were sampled from a man in his 70s with urothelial cancer.

The rearrangement joins TRBV19 to TRBJ2-7; D possibly corresponds to TRBD2 (5 bases). CDR3 length equals 15 residues. Germline V gene lookup returns CDR1 LNHDA and CDR2 SQIVND (reference sequence). Trimming took off 4 bases at V and 4 bases at J, with 17 bases between the two ends. CDR3 DNA: TGTGCCAGTAGTACGACCGCCGGACGGGATTACGAGCAGTACTTC. This sequence encodes CASSTTAGRDYEQYF.

The chain has TRBV10-1 and TRBJ2-3; 10 bases line up with TRBD2. This CDR3 is built from 15 residues. Germline V gene sequence: CDR1 WNHNN, CDR2 SYGVQD (reference sequence). The junction had 5 bases not matched to a gene; V was cut back by 2 bases and J by 6 bases. The CDR3 loop is CASSELAGVGDTQYF. The CDR3 coding sequence is TGCGCCAGCAGTGAGCTAGCGGGAGTAGGGGATACGCAGTATTTT.

This clone appeared a few times. The chain recombines TRBV7-6 with TRBJ2-7, with 13 bases identical to TRBD2. V gave up 5 bases and J gave up 5 bases; unmatched junction bases: 9. The CDR3 contains 16 residues. Germline lookup yields CDR1 SGHVS and CDR2 FNYEAQ. The CDR3 DNA sequence: TGTGCCAGCAGCGAAAGTGGGACTAGCGGGACCGACGAGCAGTACTTC. Translated: CASSESGTSGTDEQYF.

The chain couples TRBV19 to TRBJ2-5; D perhaps matches TRBD2 (6 bases). Trimming removed 1 base from V and 2 bases from J, with 14 bases in between. This CDR3 is built from 16 residues. Germline CDR1 reads LNHDA; CDR2 reads SQIVND (reference sequence). The CDR3 spells CASSIGGWGEQETQYF. In DNA, the CDR3 is TGTGCCAGTAGTATAGGGGGCTGGGGGGAGCAAGAGACCCAGTACTTC.